Each of the 2 T cell receptor beta chains below was sequenced from the same sample in a study of blood T cell repertoires in COVID-19. Assay: immunoSEQ multiplex PCR; the TCRdb copy retains only in-frame clones and omits some. The sample yields a few hundred thousand clones, 85% to 90% seen once. The sample taken for sequencing was PBMCs or T cells enriched from blood (not recorded which). The receptors originated from a woman younger than 35 with acute COVID-19.

The chain uses TRBV7-9 and TRBJ1-1; D is possibly TRBD1 (5 bases). This CDR3 is built from 13 residues. Trimming took 8 bases from V and 11 from J, leaving 21 bases between them. Germline V gives CDR1 SEHNR, CDR2 FQNEAQ (reference sequence). This chain's CDR3 is CASVSGLGGSAFF. The CDR3 DNA follows: TGTGCCAGCGTTTCGGGGCTAGGAGGGTCCGCTTTCTTT. Filled out from reference TRBV7-9 and TRBJ1-1, the complete variable domain reads DTGVSQNPRHKITKRGQNVTFRCDPISEHNRLYWYRQTLGQGPEFLTYFQNEAQLEKSRLLSDRFSAERPKGSFSTLEIQRTEQGDSAMYLCASVSGLGGSAFFGQGTRLTVV.

The chain links TRBV15 to TRBJ2-5, with 9 bases that match TRBD2. Germline CDR1 LNHNV, CDR2 YYDKDF (reference sequence). The CDR3 is 18 residues long. The trim removed 0 bases at V and 5 bases at J, leaving 13 bases unmatched. The CDR3 DNA follows: TGTGCCACCAGCAGAGATAGGGCGGGAGGGAATTCAGGGGAGACCCAGTACTTC. Amino acids: CATSRDRAGGNSGETQYF. The whole variable domain, filled in from reference TRBV15 and TRBJ2-5, reads DAMVIQNPRYQVTQFGKPVTLSCSQTLNHNVMYWYQQKSSQAPKLLFHYYDKDFNNEADTPDNFQSRRPNTSFCFLDIRSPGLGDTAMYLCATSRDRAGGNSGETQYFGPGTRLLVL.